The rows below give T cell receptor beta chains drawn from one sample of a study of cytomegalovirus exposure and HLA in healthy donors. Data came from immunoSEQ multiplex PCR; TCRdb stores just in-frame clones and leaves some out. The repertoire consists of 75,000 to 100,000 clones, with approximately 75% occurring once and the leading ten covering over 12%. The specimen was PBMCs. These TCRs come from a woman in her 70s in good health and CMV-seropositive. Each CDR3 is given with its conserved first and last residue. A D gene is named only where the DNA matches it firmly. Rows may omit the clone size; those that give it use once, few, many or a size class.

CDR3 DNA | CDR3 protein | D gene | J gene | clone size | V gene
TGTGCCATCAGTGTAGCGTCGGCGTCCTACGAGCAGTACTTC | CAISVASASYEQYF | NA | TRBJ2-7 | NA | TRBV10-3
TGTGCCAGTAGTGATGGGATAGGGGCACGAGCCAGGAACACCGGGGAGCTGTTTTTT | CASSDGIGARARNTGELFF | NA | TRBJ2-2 | NA | TRBV19
TGTGCCAGCAGTTACGGGGCGGGAGGCGAGCAGTACTTC | CASSYGAGGEQYF | TRBD2 | TRBJ2-7 | NA | TRBV6-5
TGCAGTGCTAGAGATCTGGGCTACACCTTC | CSARDLGYTF | NA | TRBJ1-2 | many | TRBV20-1
TGTGCCAGCAGGAGCGGCGGCCAAGAGACCCAGTACTTC | CASRSGGQETQYF | NA | TRBJ2-5 | few | TRBV27
TGTGCCAGCAGCTTAGGCAGGGGTAACAATCAGCCCCAGCATTTT | CASSLGRGNNQPQHF | NA | TRBJ1-5 | NA | TRBV11-1
TGTGCCTGGAGTGCGGGACTAGGTGCCAGGGAGACCCAGTACTTC | CAWSAGLGARETQYF | TRBD2 | TRBJ2-5 | NA | TRBV30
TGTGCCAGCAGTTACTCCAGGGACATAGCCTACGAGCAGTACTTC | CASSYSRDIAYEQYF | NA | TRBJ2-7 | few | TRBV6-5
TGTGCCAGCAGTGGGCGACAGGCCTATAATTCACCCCTCCACTTT | CASSGRQAYNSPLHF | NA | TRBJ1-6 | NA | TRBV6-1
TGTGCCAGCAGCGTAAATGAGAACTCCTACGAGCAGTACTTC | CASSVNENSYEQYF | NA | TRBJ2-7 | NA | TRBV9
TGTGCCAGTAGTATTCAGGTAAATCAGCCCCAGCATTTT | CASSIQVNQPQHF | NA | TRBJ1-5 | NA | TRBV19
TGTGCCAGCAGCGCCGGGACTTTTAGCTCCTACAATGAGCAGTTCTTC | CASSAGTFSSYNEQFF | NA | TRBJ2-1 | NA | TRBV9
TGTGCCAGCAGCTCTGAGTCGGATACGCAGTATTTT | CASSSESDTQYF | NA | TRBJ2-3 | NA | TRBV7-2
TGCGCCAGCAGCCAAGAACGAGGGAGCAATCAGCCCCAGCATTTT | CASSQERGSNQPQHF | NA | TRBJ1-5 | NA | TRBV4-3
TGTGCCAGTACCTTCTCCGGACAGGGGGCAGGGACCGGGGAGCTGTTTTTT | CASTFSGQGAGTGELFF | TRBD1 | TRBJ2-2 | NA | TRBV19
TGTGCCAGCAGCCCATTTTCGGGACAGCCTAAGGTTGAAGCTTTCTTT | CASSPFSGQPKVEAFF | TRBD1 | TRBJ1-1 | NA | TRBV10-3
TGTGCCAGCAGTTTTTCTAGCGGGACTAGCACAGATACGCAGTATTTT | CASSFSSGTSTDTQYF | TRBD2 | TRBJ2-3 | NA | TRBV28
TGTGCCAGCAGTGAAGCAACAGCCCGTAATGGCTATGGCTACACCTTC | CASSEATARNGYGYTF | NA | TRBJ1-2 | once | TRBV6-1
TGTGCCATCAGGGGGACAGGGCGCGAAATAGAGCAGTACTTC | CAIRGTGREIEQYF | TRBD1 | TRBJ2-5 | few | TRBV10-3
TGTGCCAGCAGCCAAGAGGGCGCAGGGAACTATGGCTACACCTTC | CASSQEGAGNYGYTF | NA | TRBJ1-2 | NA | TRBV4-2
TGTGCCAGTTTGGGCGGAGGTCCCCAAGAGACCCAGTACTTC | CASLGGGPQETQYF | NA | TRBJ2-5 | few | TRBV21-1
TGTGCCAGTCTACCGGGACACGGTAATGAAAAACTGTTTTTT | CASLPGHGNEKLFF | NA | TRBJ1-4 | NA | TRBV6-6
TGCAGCGGATTGCAGGGGAATTCAAACTATGGCTACACCTTC | CSGLQGNSNYGYTF | NA | TRBJ1-2 | NA | TRBV29-1
TGCGCCAGCAACAGGGGGGCATCGAGCTCCTACAATGAGCAGTTCTTC | CASNRGASSSYNEQFF | TRBD1 | TRBJ2-1 | NA | TRBV5-1
TGTGCCAGCGGGGGGGACAGGTTCACTAACTATGGCTACACCTTC | CASGGDRFTNYGYTF | TRBD1 | TRBJ1-2 | NA | TRBV28
TGTGCCAGCAGTTACACCAGGGTTGGTGGGGCCAACGTCCTGACTTTC | CASSYTRVGGANVLTF | NA | TRBJ2-6 | NA | TRBV6-5
TGTGCCAGCGACAGGGGGCGAACCGGGGAGCTGTTTTTT | CASDRGRTGELFF | TRBD1 | TRBJ2-2 | NA | TRBV27
TGTGCCAGCAGAGCGGACAGGGGCTTGACAGATACGCAGTATTTT | CASRADRGLTDTQYF | TRBD1 | TRBJ2-3 | NA | TRBV6-1
TGCGCCAGCAGCAAAGGAACTAGCGGGGCCCAGGAGACCCAGTACTTC | CASSKGTSGAQETQYF | TRBD2 | TRBJ2-5 | NA | TRBV5-1
TGTGCCAGTAGTATGAGCGGGGAGTCCTACGAGCAGTACTTC | CASSMSGESYEQYF | TRBD2 | TRBJ2-7 | few | TRBV19
TGTGCCAGCAGCTTACTAGCCCAGCCCCAGCATTTT | CASSLLAQPQHF | NA | TRBJ1-5 | NA | TRBV7-9
TGTGCCAGCGCCGGCGGCAGGGATGGAGAGACCCAGTACTTC | CASAGGRDGETQYF | NA | TRBJ2-5 | NA | TRBV7-2